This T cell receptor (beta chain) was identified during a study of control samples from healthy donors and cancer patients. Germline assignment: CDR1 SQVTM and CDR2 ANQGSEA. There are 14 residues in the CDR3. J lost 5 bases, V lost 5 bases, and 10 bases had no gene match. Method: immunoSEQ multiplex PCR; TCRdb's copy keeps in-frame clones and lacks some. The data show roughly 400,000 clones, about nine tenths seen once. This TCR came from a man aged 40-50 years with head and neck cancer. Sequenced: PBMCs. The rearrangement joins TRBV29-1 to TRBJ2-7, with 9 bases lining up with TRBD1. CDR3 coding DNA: TGCAGCGTTACGCCGCAACAGGGGGCGAACGAGCAGTACTTC. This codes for CSVTPQQGANEQYF.